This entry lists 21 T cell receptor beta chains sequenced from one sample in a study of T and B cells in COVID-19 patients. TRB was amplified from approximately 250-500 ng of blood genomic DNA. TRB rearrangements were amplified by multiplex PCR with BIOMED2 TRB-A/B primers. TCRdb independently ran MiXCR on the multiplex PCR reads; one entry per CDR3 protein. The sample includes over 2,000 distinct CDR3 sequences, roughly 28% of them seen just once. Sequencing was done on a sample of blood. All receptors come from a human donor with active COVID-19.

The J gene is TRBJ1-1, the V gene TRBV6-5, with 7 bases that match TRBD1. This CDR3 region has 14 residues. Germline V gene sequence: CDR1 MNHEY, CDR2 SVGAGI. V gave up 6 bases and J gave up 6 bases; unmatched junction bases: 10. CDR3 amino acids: CASSRGQEIAEAFF. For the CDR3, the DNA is TGTGCCAGCAGCCGAGGACAGGAGATCGCTGAAGCTTTCTTT.

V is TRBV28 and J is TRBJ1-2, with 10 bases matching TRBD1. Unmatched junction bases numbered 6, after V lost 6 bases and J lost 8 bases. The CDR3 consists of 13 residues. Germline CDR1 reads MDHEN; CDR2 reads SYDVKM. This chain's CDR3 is CASSQGQGLGYTF. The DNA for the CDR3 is TGTGCCAGCAGCCAGGGACAGGGGCTAGGCTACACCTTC.

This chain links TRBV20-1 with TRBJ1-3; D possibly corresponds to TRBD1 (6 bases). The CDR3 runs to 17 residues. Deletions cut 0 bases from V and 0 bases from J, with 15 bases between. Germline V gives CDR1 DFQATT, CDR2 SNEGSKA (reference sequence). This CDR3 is CSAREFGQGSSGNTIYF. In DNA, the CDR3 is TGCAGTGCTAGAGAATTCGGGCAGGGGAGCTCTGGAAACACCATATATTTT.

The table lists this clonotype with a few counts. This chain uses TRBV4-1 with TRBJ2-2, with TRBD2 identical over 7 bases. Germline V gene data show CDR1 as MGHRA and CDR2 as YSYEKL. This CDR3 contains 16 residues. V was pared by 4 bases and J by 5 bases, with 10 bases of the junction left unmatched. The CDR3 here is CASSLERDPGTGELFF. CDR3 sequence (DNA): TGCGCCAGCAGCCTGGAGCGGGACCCGGGTACCGGGGAGCTGTTTTTT.

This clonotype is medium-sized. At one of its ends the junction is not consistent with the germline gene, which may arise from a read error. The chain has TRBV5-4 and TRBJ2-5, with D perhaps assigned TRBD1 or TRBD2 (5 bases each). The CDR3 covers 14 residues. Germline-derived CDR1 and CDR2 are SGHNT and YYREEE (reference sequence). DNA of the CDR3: TGTGCCAGCAGTTTGGGACGCCGACAAGAGACCCAGTACTTC. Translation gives CASSLGRRQETQYF.

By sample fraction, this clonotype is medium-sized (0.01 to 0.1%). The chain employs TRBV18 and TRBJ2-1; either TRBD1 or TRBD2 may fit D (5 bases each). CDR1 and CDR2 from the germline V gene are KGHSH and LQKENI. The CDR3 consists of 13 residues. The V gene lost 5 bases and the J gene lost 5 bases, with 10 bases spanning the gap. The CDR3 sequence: CASSSQGDNEQFF. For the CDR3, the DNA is TGTGCCAGCTCATCCCAGGGAGACAATGAGCAGTTCTTC.

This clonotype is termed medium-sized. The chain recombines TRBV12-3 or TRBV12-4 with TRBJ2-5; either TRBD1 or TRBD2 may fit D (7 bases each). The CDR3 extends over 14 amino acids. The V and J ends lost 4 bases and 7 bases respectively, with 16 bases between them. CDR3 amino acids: CASSSQGGLVTQYF. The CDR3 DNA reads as TGTGCCAGCAGTTCTCAGGGGGGGCTCGTGACCCAGTACTTC.

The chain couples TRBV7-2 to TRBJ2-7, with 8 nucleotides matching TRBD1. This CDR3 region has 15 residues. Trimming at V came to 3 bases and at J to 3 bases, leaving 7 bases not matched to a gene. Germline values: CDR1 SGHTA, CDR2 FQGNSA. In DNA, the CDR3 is TGTGCCAGCAGCTTCCAGGGACAGGCCGGCTACGAGCAGTACTTC. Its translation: CASSFQGQAGYEQYF. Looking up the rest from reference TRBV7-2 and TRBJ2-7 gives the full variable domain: GAGVSQSPSNKVTEKGKDVELRCDPISGHTALYWYRQSLGQGLEFLIYFQGNSAPDKSGLPSDRFSAERTGGSVSTLTIQRTQQEDSAVYLCASSFQGQAGYEQYFGPGTRLTVT.

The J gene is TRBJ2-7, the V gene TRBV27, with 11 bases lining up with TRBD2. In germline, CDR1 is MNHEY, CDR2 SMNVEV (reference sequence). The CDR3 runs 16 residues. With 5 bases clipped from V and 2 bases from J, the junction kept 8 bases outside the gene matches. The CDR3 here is CASSPSGGTVAYEQYF. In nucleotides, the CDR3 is TGTGCCAGCAGTCCTAGCGGGGGGACGGTGGCCTACGAGCAGTACTTC.

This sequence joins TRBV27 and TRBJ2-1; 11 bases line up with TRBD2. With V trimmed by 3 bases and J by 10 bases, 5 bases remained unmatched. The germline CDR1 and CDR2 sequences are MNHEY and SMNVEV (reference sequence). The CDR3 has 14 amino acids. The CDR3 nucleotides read TGTGCCAGCAGTTTTCTAGCGGGAGGAAGAGAGCAGTTCTTC. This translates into CASSFLAGGREQFF.

The CDR3, as DNA: TGCGCCAGCAGGACAGACAACTACGAGCAGTACTTC. Translation: CASRTDNYEQYF. The genes are TRBV5-1 and TRBJ2-7, with D possibly matching TRBD1 (5 bases). CDR1 and CDR2 from the germline V gene are SGHRS and YFSETQ. There are 12 residues in the CDR3. The V and J ends lost 5 bases and 3 bases respectively, with 9 bases between them. The entire variable domain, with the rest obtained from reference TRBV5-1 and TRBJ2-7, is as follows: KAGVTQTPRYLIKTRGQQVTLSCSPISGHRSVSWYQQTPGQGLQFLFEYFSETQRNKGNFPGRFSGRQFSNSRSEMNVSTLELGDSALYLCASRTDNYEQYFGPGTRLTVT.

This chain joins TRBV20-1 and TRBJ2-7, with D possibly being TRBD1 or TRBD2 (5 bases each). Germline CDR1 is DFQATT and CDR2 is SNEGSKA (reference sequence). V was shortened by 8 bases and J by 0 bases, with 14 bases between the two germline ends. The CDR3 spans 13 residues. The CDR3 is CSLRDPSSYEQYF. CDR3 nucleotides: TGCAGTCTAAGGGACCCGAGCTCCTACGAGCAGTACTTC.

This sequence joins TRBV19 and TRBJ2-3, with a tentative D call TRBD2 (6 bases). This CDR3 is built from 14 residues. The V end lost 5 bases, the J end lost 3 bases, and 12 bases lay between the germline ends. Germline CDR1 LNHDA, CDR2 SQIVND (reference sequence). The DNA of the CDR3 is TGTGCCAGTAGTGCGGTAGCGGTGACAGATACGCAGTATTTT. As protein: CASSAVAVTDTQYF.

CDR3 nucleotide sequence: TGTGCCAGCAGCCCCTGGAGCAATCAGCCCCAGCATTTT. Translating gives CASSPWSNQPQHF. The chain couples TRBV7-2 to TRBJ1-5; D gene uncertain. The CDR3 totals 13 residues. Per the germline V gene, CDR1 is SGHTA and CDR2 is FQGNSA. V lost 5 bases, J lost 1 base, and 6 bases lay in between. The full variable domain, its missing parts supplied by reference TRBV7-2 and TRBJ1-5, is GAGVSQSPSNKVTEKGKDVELRCDPISGHTALYWYRQSLGQGLEFLIYFQGNSAPDKSGLPSDRFSAERTGGSVSTLTIQRTQQEDSAVYLCASSPWSNQPQHFGDGTRLSIL.

CDR3 coding DNA: TGTGCCAGCAGGAGGGGGCGCGATGAAAAACTGTTTTTT. It translates to CASRRGRDEKLFF. This chain uses TRBV12-3 or TRBV12-4 with TRBJ1-4, with TRBD1 identical over 7 bases. The CDR3 consists of 13 residues. Germline trimming cut 6 bases from V and 6 bases from J; bases unmatched to any gene: 4.

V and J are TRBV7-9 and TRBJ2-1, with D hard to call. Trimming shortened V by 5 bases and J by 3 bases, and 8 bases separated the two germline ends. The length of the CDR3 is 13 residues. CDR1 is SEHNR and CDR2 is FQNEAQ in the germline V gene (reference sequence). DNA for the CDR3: TGTGCCAGCAGCCTCCTCGACTACAATGAGCAGTTCTTC. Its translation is CASSLLDYNEQFF.

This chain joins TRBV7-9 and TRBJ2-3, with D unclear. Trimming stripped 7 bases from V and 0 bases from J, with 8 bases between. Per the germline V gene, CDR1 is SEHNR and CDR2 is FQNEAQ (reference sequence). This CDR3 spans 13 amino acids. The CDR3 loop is CASTQSSTDTQYF. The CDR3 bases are TGTGCCAGCACGCAAAGTAGCACAGATACGCAGTATTTT.

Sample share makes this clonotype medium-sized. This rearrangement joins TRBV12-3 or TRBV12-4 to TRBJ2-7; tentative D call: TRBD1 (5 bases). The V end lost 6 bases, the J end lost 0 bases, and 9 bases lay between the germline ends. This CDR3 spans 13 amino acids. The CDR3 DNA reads TGTGCCAGCAGCTTGGACATCTCCTACGAGCAGTACTTC. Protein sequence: CASSLDISYEQYF.

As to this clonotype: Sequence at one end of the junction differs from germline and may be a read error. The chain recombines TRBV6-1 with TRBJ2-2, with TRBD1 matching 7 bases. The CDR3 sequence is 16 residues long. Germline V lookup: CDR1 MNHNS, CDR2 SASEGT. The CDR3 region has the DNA TGTGCCTGCAGTGGACCGGGACAGAAATACACCGGGGAGCTGTTTTTT. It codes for CACSGPGQKYTGELFF.

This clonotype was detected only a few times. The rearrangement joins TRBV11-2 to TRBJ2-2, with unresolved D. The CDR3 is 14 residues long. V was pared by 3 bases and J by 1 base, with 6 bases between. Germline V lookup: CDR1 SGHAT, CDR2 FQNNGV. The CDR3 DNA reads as TGTGCCAGCAGCTTCATCTTGAACACCGGGGAGCTGTTTTTT. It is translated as CASSFILNTGELFF. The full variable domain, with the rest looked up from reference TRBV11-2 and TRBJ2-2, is EAGVAQSPRYKIIEKRQSVAFWCNPISGHATLYWYQQILGQGPKLLIQFQNNGVVDDSQLPKDRFSAERLKGVDSTLKIQPAKLEDSAVYLCASSFILNTGELFFGEGSRLTVL.

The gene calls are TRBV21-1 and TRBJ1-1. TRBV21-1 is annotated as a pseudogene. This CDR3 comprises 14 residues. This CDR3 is CASGQTRLTTEAFF. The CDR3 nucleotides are TGTGCCAGCGGTCAGACAAGATTGACCACTGAAGCTTTCTTT.